A selection of T cell receptor beta chains follows, all from one sample in a study of blood T cell repertoires in COVID-19. TCRdb keeps only in-frame clones here, not all; method: immunoSEQ multiplex PCR. The repertoire consists of around 33,000 clones, with around 80% occurring once and the leading ten covering roughly 14%. The sequenced material came from peripheral blood. These receptors were collected from a man aged 80 or over with active or convalescent COVID-19. The CDR3 runs from the conserved cysteine through the conserved F or W. The order of the fields is CDR3 DNA, CDR3 protein, J gene, clone size, V gene, D gene. A D gene is named only where the DNA matches it firmly. Size values are once, few and many counts, or a class for expanded clones, and some rows have none.

CDR3 DNA: TGTGCCAGCAGTTTCCACCTTGGGAGTAAGGACACCGGGGAGCTGTTTTTT
CDR3 protein: CASSFHLGSKDTGELFF
J gene: TRBJ2-2
clone size: -
V gene: TRBV28
D gene: -

CDR3 DNA: TGTGCCAGCAGCCTCACTAGCGGGAGACGGTACACCGGGGAGCTGTTTTTT
CDR3 protein: CASSLTSGRRYTGELFF
J gene: TRBJ2-2
clone size: -
V gene: TRBV3-1/TRBV3-2
D gene: TRBD2

CDR3 DNA: TGTGCCTGGAGACTAGCGGGAAGCTGGGCAGATACGCAGTATTTT
CDR3 protein: CAWRLAGSWADTQYF
J gene: TRBJ2-3
clone size: -
V gene: TRBV30
D gene: TRBD2

CDR3 DNA: TGTGCCAGTAGTATAGGCGGGACAGCAACTAATGAAAAACTGTTTTTT
CDR3 protein: CASSIGGTATNEKLFF
J gene: TRBJ1-4
clone size: -
V gene: TRBV19
D gene: TRBD1

CDR3 DNA: TGTGCCAGCAGTTTAACTAGCGGGACTCTCTACGAGCAGTACTTC
CDR3 protein: CASSLTSGTLYEQYF
J gene: TRBJ2-7
clone size: -
V gene: TRBV28
D gene: TRBD2

CDR3 DNA: TGTGCCAGCAGCCCAGATCCCTTTGATCTAGCGGGGATCACAGATACGCAGTATTTT
CDR3 protein: CASSPDPFDLAGITDTQYF
J gene: TRBJ2-3
clone size: -
V gene: TRBV3-1/TRBV3-2
D gene: TRBD2

CDR3 DNA: TGCAGTGCTAGTGGTGGACTAGCGTATCAAGAGACCCAGTACTTC
CDR3 protein: CSASGGLAYQETQYF
J gene: TRBJ2-5
clone size: -
V gene: TRBV20-1
D gene: TRBD2

CDR3 DNA: TGTGCCAGCACCGGAACAGGAGCACGGGGCTACACCTTC
CDR3 protein: CASTGTGARGYTF
J gene: TRBJ1-2
clone size: -
V gene: TRBV27
D gene: -

CDR3 DNA: TGTGCCAGCAGCTTACGGACAGGGGATGAAAAACTGTTTTTT
CDR3 protein: CASSLRTGDEKLFF
J gene: TRBJ1-4
clone size: -
V gene: TRBV11-2
D gene: TRBD1

CDR3 DNA: TGTGCCAGCAGTGGGGGGACAGGGGAAGGCTACACCTTC
CDR3 protein: CASSGGTGEGYTF
J gene: TRBJ1-2
clone size: once
V gene: TRBV2
D gene: TRBD1

CDR3 DNA: TGTGCCAGCAGCTTGGCCCAAAACTATGGCTACACCTTC
CDR3 protein: CASSLAQNYGYTF
J gene: TRBJ1-2
clone size: -
V gene: TRBV5-4
D gene: -

CDR3 DNA: TGTGCCAGCAGACAGGACTCTGGAAACACCATATATTTT
CDR3 protein: CASRQDSGNTIYF
J gene: TRBJ1-3
clone size: few
V gene: TRBV12-3/TRBV12-4
D gene: -

CDR3 DNA: TGTGCCAGCAGTTACTCCCGGACAGGTCGGGCCTACGAGCAGTACTTC
CDR3 protein: CASSYSRTGRAYEQYF
J gene: TRBJ2-7
clone size: -
V gene: TRBV6-6
D gene: TRBD1

CDR3 DNA: TGTGCCAGCAGCAAAGGGACTAGCTTGGGCGAGCAGTACTTC
CDR3 protein: CASSKGTSLGEQYF
J gene: TRBJ2-7
clone size: -
V gene: TRBV5-5
D gene: TRBD2

CDR3 DNA: TGTGCCAGGAGGAGGTGGGGGGTCGATACGCAGTATTTT
CDR3 protein: CARRRWGVDTQYF
J gene: TRBJ2-3
clone size: -
V gene: TRBV19
D gene: -

CDR3 DNA: TGTGCCAGCAGCCAAGCGGGAGAGACCCAGTACTTC
CDR3 protein: CASSQAGETQYF
J gene: TRBJ2-5
clone size: -
V gene: TRBV14
D gene: -

CDR3 DNA: TGCGCCAGCAGCCCCCGGGGACTAGCGTCCAATGAGCAGTTCTTC
CDR3 protein: CASSPRGLASNEQFF
J gene: TRBJ2-1
clone size: -
V gene: TRBV5-1
D gene: TRBD2

CDR3 DNA: TGTGCCAGCAGCGAAAACAGGGTAAATACGCAGTATTTT
CDR3 protein: CASSENRVNTQYF
J gene: TRBJ2-3
clone size: -
V gene: TRBV11-3
D gene: -

CDR3 DNA: TGTGCCAGCAGTGCACAGCAATCTAACTATGGCTACACCTTC
CDR3 protein: CASSAQQSNYGYTF
J gene: TRBJ1-2
clone size: once
V gene: TRBV28
D gene: -

CDR3 DNA: TGTGCCAGCAGAAGGGGCGGGAGGGAAGTCGGGGAGCTGTTTTTT
CDR3 protein: CASRRGGREVGELFF
J gene: TRBJ2-2
clone size: -
V gene: TRBV9
D gene: TRBD2

CDR3 DNA: TGTGCCTGGAGTGTACGGAGCACAGATACGCAGTATTTT
CDR3 protein: CAWSVRSTDTQYF
J gene: TRBJ2-3
clone size: few
V gene: TRBV30
D gene: -

CDR3 DNA: TGTGCCAGCAGCGTAGGATCGGGACAGGGGCGGGGCGAGCAGTACTTC
CDR3 protein: CASSVGSGQGRGEQYF
J gene: TRBJ2-7
clone size: few
V gene: TRBV9
D gene: TRBD1

CDR3 DNA: TGTGCCAGCAGTGTATTAGCGGGACCCTACGAGCAGTACTTC
CDR3 protein: CASSVLAGPYEQYF
J gene: TRBJ2-7
clone size: few
V gene: TRBV28
D gene: TRBD2

CDR3 DNA: TGTGCCTGGAGGGTGACAGGGACCTACGAGCAGTACTTC
CDR3 protein: CAWRVTGTYEQYF
J gene: TRBJ2-7
clone size: -
V gene: TRBV30
D gene: TRBD1

CDR3 DNA: TGCGCCAGCAGTGAAACAGGGGGACGTGGCTACACCTTC
CDR3 protein: CASSETGGRGYTF
J gene: TRBJ1-2
clone size: -
V gene: TRBV10-1
D gene: TRBD1

CDR3 DNA: TGTGCCAGTAGTATTCTAGGTAGCGGGAGACAAAATGAGCAGTTCTTC
CDR3 protein: CASSILGSGRQNEQFF
J gene: TRBJ2-1
clone size: few
V gene: TRBV19
D gene: TRBD2

CDR3 DNA: TGTGCCAGCAGCTTTGGGTCCAGGGCGATGACTAATGAAAAACTGTTTTTT
CDR3 protein: CASSFGSRAMTNEKLFF
J gene: TRBJ1-4
clone size: few
V gene: TRBV7-9
D gene: -

CDR3 DNA: TGTGCCAGTAGTAACACAGGGCTCAATCAGCCCCAGCATTTT
CDR3 protein: CASSNTGLNQPQHF
J gene: TRBJ1-5
clone size: -
V gene: TRBV19
D gene: -